The 3 T cell receptor beta chains given below trace back to one sample, sequenced in a study of cytomegalovirus exposure and HLA in healthy donors. The table came from immunoSEQ multiplex PCR; TCRdb's copy has only in-frame clones and leaves some out. The repertoire has over 100,000 clones, about 95% of them found once; the top ten carry roughly 0.89%. Sequencing used PBMCs. These receptors were obtained from a woman between 18 and 29 years old in good health and CMV-seronegative.

The rearrangement uses TRBV2 and TRBJ1-5, with 10 bases aligning to TRBD1. The V gene's germline CDR1 is SNHLY and CDR2 FYNNEI. This CDR3 contains 15 residues. With 6 bases clipped from V and 6 bases from J, the junction kept 8 bases outside the gene matches. DNA of the CDR3: TGTGCCAGCAGCACTGGGACAGGGGCTAGTCAGCCCCAGCATTTT. Translating gives CASSTGTGASQPQHF.

The rearrangement uses TRBV7-9 and TRBJ1-1; no clear D gene. Trimming stripped 5 bases from V and 3 bases from J, with 16 bases between. Germline V CDR1 and CDR2: SEHNR, FQNEAQ (reference sequence). The CDR3 sequence is 15 residues long. The CDR3 protein is CASSPPDGGYTEAFF. In DNA, the CDR3 is TGTGCCAGCAGCCCGCCGGACGGAGGTTACACTGAAGCTTTCTTT.

This chain uses TRBV6-1 with TRBJ2-5; weak D call: TRBD1 (5 bases). Germline-derived CDR1 and CDR2 are MNHNS and SASEGT. Trimming removed 3 bases at V and 3 bases at J, with 14 bases between. CDR3 length: 15 residues. CDR3 DNA: TGTGCCAGCAGTGATACCTCGGCAGGGAAAGAGACCCAGTACTTC. Amino acid sequence: CASSDTSAGKETQYF.